This is a list of T cell receptor beta chains from one sample in a study of shared clonotypes between healthy human individuals. Some clones are missing from TCRdb's copy, which holds only in-frame ones; the method was immunoSEQ multiplex PCR. Of more than 2,000,000 clones listed, approximately 92% were seen once; the top ten hold 0.13% to 0.15%. Sequences were obtained from naive CD4+ T cells sorted from blood. These receptors all stem from a man aged 18 to 30 in good health. CDR3s include the opening cysteine and the closing phenylalanine or tryptophan. D genes are given only for firm matches. The listing skips clone size in some rows; elsewhere it reads once, few, many or a size class.

j_call v_call d_call clone_size cdr3_nt cdr3_aa
TRBJ1-6 TRBV27 TRBD1 NA TGTGCCAGCAGGGGACAGGGGTTTTCATCACCCCTCCACTTT CASRGQGFSSPLHF
TRBJ2-2 TRBV5-1 TRBD2 NA TGCGCCAGCAGTTCCGGGACTAGCGACACCGGGGAGCTGTTTTTT CASSSGTSDTGELFF
TRBJ1-4 TRBV5-1 TRBD1 NA TGCGCCAGCAGCAGGGGGACAGGGGTTGAAAAACTGTTTTTT CASSRGTGVEKLFF
TRBJ2-1 TRBV11-2 NA NA TGTGCCAGCAGCTTCCAGCCGGCCGCGCACAATGAGCAGTTCTTC CASSFQPAAHNEQFF
TRBJ2-7 TRBV6-1 NA NA TGTGCCAGCAGTGAAACGGAGGGCCCCTACGAGCAGTACTTC CASSETEGPYEQYF
TRBJ1-4 TRBV7-2 TRBD1 NA TGTGCCAGCAGCGCGGGACAGGTCGCGGGACTGTTTTTT CASSAGQVAGLFF
TRBJ2-7 TRBV18 NA once TGTGCCAGCTCGGGTGGGAGGTCAACCTACGAGCAGTACTTC CASSGGRSTYEQYF
TRBJ1-3 TRBV2 NA NA TGTGCCAGCAGTGGGGGTGTCCCTGGCGACACCATATATTTT CASSGGVPGDTIYF
TRBJ2-1 TRBV29-1 TRBD2 NA TGCAGCACCCAGCGGGGTACCTACAATGAGCAGTTCTTC CSTQRGTYNEQFF
TRBJ1-1 TRBV5-1 TRBD1 NA TGCGCCAGCAGCGCGGGACAGCCAGAGGCTGAAGCTTTCTTT CASSAGQPEAEAFF
TRBJ2-5 TRBV5-1 TRBD2 NA TGCGCCAGCAGCTTGAGGTTGTTGGGACTAGCGGGGGTAGAGACCCAGTACTTC CASSLRLLGLAGVETQYF
TRBJ1-3 TRBV1 NA NA TGCACCAGCAGCCAAGATCAATTAGCCGTGACAACCTCTGGAAACACCATATATTTT CTSSQDQLAVTTSGNTIYF
TRBJ1-5 TRBV30 NA few TGTGCCTGGAGTCGGGGAAGCAATCAGCCCCAGCATTTT CAWSRGSNQPQHF
TRBJ1-2 TRBV30 TRBD1 NA TGTGCCTGGAACAGGGGGCCCTATGGCTACACCTTC CAWNRGPYGYTF
TRBJ1-4 TRBV5-1 NA NA TGCGCCAGCAGCTTGACAGCGCCGAGGGAAAAACTGTTTTTT CASSLTAPREKLFF
TRBJ1-2 TRBV5-1 NA NA TGCGCCAGCAGCAATACAGGGAACTATGGCTACACCTTC CASSNTGNYGYTF
TRBJ1-6 TRBV19 NA once TGTGCCAGTAGTATGGGCGGGGGTGTTAATTCACCCCTCCACTTT CASSMGGGVNSPLHF
TRBJ2-3 TRBV5-1 NA NA TGCGCCAGCAGTCAAACCGGAGATACGCAGTATTTT CASSQTGDTQYF
TRBJ2-3 TRBV5-1 TRBD2 NA TGCGCCAGCAGCCCTGGACTAGCGGGGGCGGTGCAAGATACGCAGTATTTT CASSPGLAGAVQDTQYF
TRBJ2-1 TRBV5-4 TRBD2 NA TGTGCCAGCAGCGCCGAAGCGGGAGAGTACAATGAGCAGTTCTTC CASSAEAGEYNEQFF
TRBJ2-7 TRBV7-8 NA NA TGTGCCAGCAGCCAACCGACCGGAGGAGCCTACGAGCAGTACTTC CASSQPTGGAYEQYF
TRBJ2-1 TRBV11-2 NA NA TGTGCCAGCAGCCCCGGCGGGCTATATGAGCAGTTCTTC CASSPGGLYEQFF
TRBJ2-7 TRBV6-1 NA NA TGTGCCAGCAGCAGTGGGGGGAGCTCCTACGAGCAGTACTTC CASSSGGSSYEQYF
TRBJ2-1 TRBV6-4 NA NA TGTGCCAGCAGTGACTTCGTCGGGGCAGGGCTTTGCTACAATGAGCAGTTCTTC CASSDFVGAGLCYNEQFF
TRBJ2-4 TRBV7-2 TRBD1 NA TGTGCCAGCAGCTTAGTTCGGCCGACTCTCGGGGACAGGGGAAACATTCAGTACTTC CASSLVRPTLGDRGNIQYF
TRBJ2-1 TRBV20-1 NA few TGCAGTGCTAGAGATCCCAATGAGCAGTTCTTC CSARDPNEQFF
TRBJ2-7 TRBV10-2 NA NA TGCGCCAGCAGCTCAGGGGCCTACGAGCAGTACTTC CASSSGAYEQYF
TRBJ2-7 TRBV7-8 TRBD1 NA TGTGCCAGCAGCTCCTGGACAGGGAAGGCGTACGAGCAGTACTTC CASSSWTGKAYEQYF
TRBJ2-1 TRBV5-4 NA NA TGTGCCAGCAGCTTGGACCAAGGGGCTTACAATGAGCAGTTCTTC CASSLDQGAYNEQFF
TRBJ1-4 TRBV9 TRBD1 NA TGTGCCAGCAGCACTTCGACAGGGGGTAATGAAAAACTGTTTTTT CASSTSTGGNEKLFF
TRBJ2-6 TRBV27 NA NA TGTGCCAGCAGTTTTAACAGCCGGGGTGCCAACGTCCTGACTTTC CASSFNSRGANVLTF
TRBJ2-1 TRBV18 TRBD2 NA TGTGCCAGCTCACCAAGGAGGATAGGCGGGCGGGAGCACAATGAGCAGTTCTTC CASSPRRIGGREHNEQFF
TRBJ2-3 TRBV5-6 TRBD2 NA TGTGCCAGCAGCTTGGAGGTCAAAGCGGGAGGTCACACAGATACGCAGTATTTT CASSLEVKAGGHTDTQYF
TRBJ1-2 TRBV28 NA NA TGTGCCAGCAGCCCCGCGGCCTATGGCTACACCTTC CASSPAAYGYTF
TRBJ2-2 TRBV18 NA once TGTGCCAGCTCTCCCCTGAGCCAGGAGGGGCTGTTTTTT CASSPLSQEGLFF
TRBJ2-2 TRBV4-1 NA NA TGCGCCAGCAGTCTCAACCGAAGGATAAACACCGGGGAGCTGTTTTTT CASSLNRRINTGELFF
TRBJ2-7 TRBV4-1 TRBD1 NA TGCGCCAGCAGCCGAGAGTCACCCCTACAGGGGACATCCTACGAGCAGTACTTC CASSRESPLQGTSYEQYF
TRBJ1-1 TRBV23-1 NA NA TGCGCCAGCAGCCACAAGGGGAACACTGAAGCTTTCTTT CASSHKGNTEAFF
TRBJ2-2 TRBV6-5 TRBD2 NA TGTGCCAGCAGTCGACTAGCGGGCAACACCGGGGAGCTGTTTTTT CASSRLAGNTGELFF
TRBJ1-4 TRBV9 NA once TGTGCCAGCAGCGAGTGGGCAGGTGAAAAACTGTTTTTT CASSEWAGEKLFF
TRBJ2-7 TRBV11-2 NA NA TGTGCCAGCAGCCTGGGACACCTCTACGAGCAGTACTTC CASSLGHLYEQYF
TRBJ2-1 TRBV7-9 NA NA TGTGCCAGCAGCTTACCCCTTGCGACCAATGAGCAGTTCTTC CASSLPLATNEQFF
TRBJ2-5 TRBV5-1 TRBD1 NA TGCGCCAGCAGCTTGGCACAGGGGGCTGGAGAGACCCAGTACTTC CASSLAQGAGETQYF
TRBJ1-2 TRBV28 TRBD1 once TGTGCCAGCAGTCTCCGACAGGGTCGGCCAGGTCTTTATGGCTACACCTTC CASSLRQGRPGLYGYTF
TRBJ2-1 TRBV11-2 NA NA TGTGCCAGCAGCCCCGTAGGGGGACTGGTTTTCTACAATGAGCAGTTCTTC CASSPVGGLVFYNEQFF
TRBJ1-5 TRBV6-5 TRBD1 NA TGTGCCAGCAGCCAAGACAGGGGAGCCAATCAGCCCCAGCATTTT CASSQDRGANQPQHF
TRBJ1-1 TRBV5-1 NA NA TGCGCCAGCAGCTTGGAGCCCGGGGGCGAAGGTGAAGCTTTCTTT CASSLEPGGEGEAFF
TRBJ1-6 TRBV7-8 TRBD1 NA TGTGCCAGCAGCTTTAGTAGCAAGACAGGGTATAATTCACCCCTCCACTTT CASSFSSKTGYNSPLHF
TRBJ2-4 TRBV5-5 TRBD1 once TGTGCCAGCAGCTACAGGGGGGCAGTCGAAAACATTCAGTACTTC CASSYRGAVENIQYF
TRBJ2-3 TRBV6-5 NA NA TGTGCCAGCAGTTACTTAGGGGGGGGCACAGATACGCAGTATTTT CASSYLGGGTDTQYF
TRBJ1-1 TRBV21-1 NA NA TGTGCCAGCAGCAAAGATCGGACAGGGGGCGGTAAGACTGAAGCTTTCTTT CASSKDRTGGGKTEAFF
TRBJ1-4 TRBV18 TRBD1 NA TGTGCCAGCTCACCTCCGGGACAGGGAGTTGAAAAACTGTTTTTT CASSPPGQGVEKLFF
TRBJ1-3 TRBV28 NA NA TGTGCCAGCAGTTTGGCTCCCGGGAGTTTATCTGGAAACACCATATATTTT CASSLAPGSLSGNTIYF
TRBJ1-2 TRBV10-3 TRBD1 NA TGTGCCATCAGTGAGCCGGGACAGGGGGTCGGCTACACCTTC CAISEPGQGVGYTF
TRBJ1-1 TRBV19 TRBD1 few TGTGCCAGTAGTGGAGGACAGGGAACTGAAGCTTTCTTT CASSGGQGTEAFF
TRBJ1-1 TRBV5-6 TRBD1 NA TGTGCCAGCAGCCGTTTCCGGATTACGACAGGGGGTGGTACTGAAGCTTTCTTT CASSRFRITTGGGTEAFF
TRBJ1-5 TRBV29-1 TRBD1 NA TGCAGCGTGGAAATGGACAGGAATCAGCCCCAGCATTTT CSVEMDRNQPQHF
TRBJ2-3 TRBV28 TRBD2 NA TGTGCCAGCGGGTTGATAGCGGGGGGAGATACGCAGTATTTT CASGLIAGGDTQYF